One sample yielded the 25 T cell receptor beta chains listed below, sequenced in a study of Graves' ophthalmopathy and Graves' hyperthyroidism. TCR beta CDR3 amplification used RNA transcripts. The library came from an HTBI-primed first-round RT-PCR and a second-round multiplex PCR. From the multiplex PCR reads, TCRdb called clonotypes with MiXCR, one entry per CDR3 protein. This table holds about 400,000 distinct CDR3 sequences, over 15% found once. Input material: peripheral blood. The origin of the receptors is a young woman with stable Graves' hyperthyroidism.

V and J are TRBV4-2 and TRBJ2-7; possible D gene TRBD1, 6 bases. Trimming stripped 0 bases from V and 4 bases from J, with 13 bases between. CDR1 is LGHNA and CDR2 is YNFKEQ in the germline V gene. CDR3 length equals 15 residues. The CDR3 reads CASSQEQQGKYEQYV. In nucleotides, the CDR3 is TGTGCCAGCAGCCAAGAGCAACAGGGAAAGTACGAGCAGTACGTC.

This clonotype has at least ten counts. The rearrangement joins TRBV28 to TRBJ2-7; D not resolved. CDR1 is MDHEN and CDR2 is SYDVKM in the germline V gene. V was trimmed by 6 bases and J by 2 bases, leaving 14 bases between them. CDR3 length: 14 amino acids. The CDR3 here is CASRFGLSTYEQYF. CDR3 nucleotides: TGTGCCAGCAGATTCGGCCTTTCTACCTACGAGCAGTACTTC.

This clonotype was observed at least ten times. The chain combines TRBV10-3 with TRBJ2-7, with TRBD2 matching over 14 bases. J was trimmed by 3 bases and V by 4 bases; bases with no gene match: 5. The CDR3 length is 16 residues. Germline lookup yields CDR1 ENHRY and CDR2 SYGVKD. CDR3 nucleotides: TGTGCCATCAGTGGACGACTAGCGGGGGGGAACTACGAGCAGTACTTC. It is translated as CAISGRLAGGNYEQYF.

There are many counts of this clonotype. This chain uses TRBV2 with TRBJ2-7; D gene unclear. Trimming took 6 bases from V and 2 from J, leaving 5 bases between them. From germline, CDR1 is SNHLY and CDR2 FYNNEI. The length of the CDR3 is 11 residues. CDR3 in amino acids: CASRNAYEQYF. CDR3 bases: TGTGCCAGCAGAAACGCCTACGAGCAGTACTTC.

This clonotype was seen ten or more times. The chain joins TRBV7-3 to TRBJ1-5; D unresolved. V was shortened by 4 bases and J by 0 bases, with 16 bases between the two germline ends. There are 17 residues in the CDR3. The germline V gene encodes CDR1 SGHTA and CDR2 FQGTGA. The CDR3 bases are TGTGCCAGCAGCTCGCATACCTCAGTATATAGCAATCAGCCCCAGCATTTT. Translated, it gives CASSSHTSVYSNQPQHF.

This clonotype has at least ten counts. V gene TRBV6-5 combines with J gene TRBJ1-5; D uncertain. Trimming left V 5 bases short and J 7 bases short, with 6 bases between. The CDR3 runs 11 residues. Per the germline V gene, CDR1 is MNHEY and CDR2 is SVGAGI. Here the CDR3 DNA reads TGTGCCAGCAGTACTGAGCAGCCCCAGCATTTT. Translation gives CASSTEQPQHF.

As regards this clonotype: A junction boundary mismatches the germline segment, possibly from a read error. The chain recombines TRBV12-3 or TRBV12-4 with TRBJ2-7, with D possibly being TRBD1 or TRBD2 (5 bases each). This CDR3 spans 14 amino acids. Written as DNA, the CDR3 is TGTGCCAGTAGTTCCGTGATGGCAGGGACCGAGCAGTACTTC. Encoded protein: CASSSVMAGTEQYF.

The sample holds many counts of this clonotype. The J gene is TRBJ2-2, the V gene TRBV12-3 or TRBV12-4, with D tentatively TRBD1 or TRBD2 (5 bases each). This CDR3 is built from 13 residues. Trimming left V 7 bases short and J 7 bases short, with 13 bases between. CDR3 DNA: TGTGCCAGCACACAGGCCGAGGGCGGGGAGCTGTTTTTT. It encodes CASTQAEGGELFF.

The table lists this clonotype with many counts. An end of the junction does not agree with germline; a read error may underlie this. The chain recombines TRBV12-3 or TRBV12-4 with TRBJ2-4; a weak D match, TRBD1 (5 bases). This CDR3 contains 11 residues. The CDR3 DNA reads TGTGCCAGCAGCATAGGACACATTAAGTACTTC. Protein product: CASSIGHIKYF.

This clonotype appeared many times. The chain combines TRBV7-2 with TRBJ2-5, with 8 bases that match TRBD2. This CDR3 contains 14 residues. V was pared by 5 bases and J by 5 bases, with 7 bases of the junction left unmatched. The germline CDR1 and CDR2 sequences are SGHTA and FQGNSA. The CDR3 sequence: CASSRGLDGETQYF. Written as DNA, the CDR3 is TGTGCCAGCAGCCGGGGACTAGATGGGGAGACCCAGTACTTC.

This clonotype was picked up many times. The V and J genes are TRBV5-5 and TRBJ2-6; D uncertain. This CDR3 has 15 residues. Trimming pared 4 bases from V and 1 base from J, leaving 9 bases between. Per the germline V gene, CDR1 is SGHKS and CDR2 is YYEKEE (reference sequence). The CDR3 nucleotides read TGTGCCAGCAGCCCCACAGTTTCTGGGGCCAACGTCCTGACTTTC. The encoded protein is CASSPTVSGANVLTF.

This chain joins TRBV7-6 and TRBJ2-7; 10 nucleotides match TRBD2. J gave up 3 bases and V 10 bases, and 9 bases lay outside the gene matches. Germline assignment: CDR1 SGHVS and CDR2 FNYEAQ. The CDR3 contains 14 residues. In DNA, the CDR3 is TGTGCCACCCGGATACTAGCGGGACACTACGAGCAGTACTTC. Amino acids: CATRILAGHYEQYF.

There are a few counts of this clonotype. J is TRBJ1-1 and V is TRBV18, with D uncertain. The CDR3 is 13 amino acids. From germline, CDR1 is KGHSH and CDR2 LQKENI. V lost 0 bases to trimming and J lost 6 bases, with 8 bases between them. In DNA form, the CDR3 reads TGTGCCAGCTCACCACCGGGCGCCGCTGAAGCTTTCTTT. Translating gives CASSPPGAAEAFF.

This clonotype was counted a few times. The V and J genes are TRBV20-1 and TRBJ1-2, with unresolved D. The CDR3 has 13 amino acids. From germline, CDR1 is DFQATT and CDR2 SNEGSKA (reference sequence). V lost 4 bases to trimming and J lost 4 bases, with 13 bases between them. Here the CDR3 reads CSAISRVIYGYTF. The CDR3 DNA reads TGCAGTGCTATATCCCGCGTGATCTATGGCTACACCTTC.

This clonotype was detected only a few times. The chain carries TRBV18 and TRBJ1-6; 8 bases match TRBD1. The junction had 13 bases not matched to a gene; V was cut back by 3 bases and J by 9 bases. Germline V gene data show CDR1 as KGHSH and CDR2 as LQKENI. The CDR3 runs to 17 residues. The CDR3 reads CASSPSQGAHEVSPLHF. CDR3 bases: TGTGCCAGCTCACCCAGCCAGGGGGCCCATGAGGTTTCACCCCTCCACTTT.

The chain couples TRBV19 to TRBJ1-2, with 9 bases lining up with TRBD1. The CDR3 runs 14 residues. Trimming cost V 6 bases and J 3 bases; bases outside gene matches: 5. Germline V lookup: CDR1 LNHDA, CDR2 SQIVND (reference sequence). In DNA form, the CDR3 reads TGTGCCAGTAGGCGGACAGGGGAGTACTATGGCTACACCTTC. Protein sequence: CASRRTGEYYGYTF.

Ten or more counts support this clonotype. The chain is built from TRBV6-2 or TRBV6-3 and TRBJ2-7; 13 bases are shared with TRBD2. Per the germline V gene, CDR1 is MNHEY and CDR2 is SVGEGT. Trimming at V came to 6 bases and at J to 0 bases, leaving 5 bases not matched to a gene. This CDR3 spans 16 amino acids. In nucleotides, the CDR3 is TGTGCCAGCAGAGGACTAGCGGGGGAAATCTCCTACGAGCAGTACTTC. It yields the protein CASRGLAGEISYEQYF.

This clonotype was seen repeatedly, ten times or more. The chain uses TRBV13 and TRBJ2-5; a possible D gene is TRBD1 (6 bases). The V and J ends lost 5 bases and 4 bases respectively, with 11 bases between them. This CDR3 comprises 13 residues. The germline gives CDR1 PRHDT, CDR2 FYEKMQ (reference sequence). The CDR3 DNA reads as TGTGCCAGCAGCATCAGGACAGTAGAGACCCAGTACTTC. Its protein is CASSIRTVETQYF.

This clonotype was picked up many times. The chain uses TRBV6-5 and TRBJ2-7, with 8 nucleotides matching TRBD2. V dropped 8 bases and J dropped 0; count of bases not matched to a gene: 21. CDR1 and CDR2 (germline): MNHEY, SVGAGI. This CDR3 has 19 residues. The CDR3 DNA is TGTGCCAGCTCCCAGGCGGGGGGACGTAAAGTTCTCCGCTCCTACGAGCAGTACTTC. It is translated as CASSQAGGRKVLRSYEQYF.

This clonotype was seen at least ten times. The genes are TRBV11-2 and TRBJ2-5; 7 bases line up with TRBD1. V was pared by 0 bases and J by 6 bases, with 4 bases of the junction left unmatched. This CDR3 spans 14 amino acids. Germline V gene sequence: CDR1 SGHAT, CDR2 FQNNGV. The CDR3 DNA follows: TGTGCCAGCAGCTTAGAGGCAGGGGGAAAGACCCAGTACTTC. Encoded protein: CASSLEAGGKTQYF. Using reference TRBV11-2 and TRBJ2-5 for the parts outside the CDR3, the full variable domain is EAGVAQSPRYKIIEKRQSVAFWCNPISGHATLYWYQQILGQGPKLLIQFQNNGVVDDSQLPKDRFSAERLKGVDSTLKIQPAKLEDSAVYLCASSLEAGGKTQYFGPGTRLLVL.

This clonotype was counted between two and nine times. The rearrangement uses TRBV12-3 or TRBV12-4 and TRBJ2-7; 8 positions match TRBD1. Losses at the gene ends were 3 bases for V and 6 bases for J; bases not matched to a gene: 13. The CDR3 loop spans 16 amino acids. The CDR3 loop reads CASSFALDREKGEQYF. The CDR3 nucleotides read TGTGCCAGCAGTTTCGCCCTGGACAGGGAAAAGGGCGAGCAGTACTTC.

This clonotype showed up many times. The V and J genes are TRBV6-5 and TRBJ2-7, with a weak D call TRBD1 (5 bases). The CDR3 runs 15 residues. Trimming stripped 0 bases from V and 0 bases from J, with 9 bases between. The V gene's germline CDR1 is MNHEY and CDR2 SVGAGI. In DNA form, the CDR3 reads TGTGCCAGCAGTTACTCAGGAGACAGCTCCTACGAGCAGTACTTC. It translates to CASSYSGDSSYEQYF.

This clonotype was picked up many times. The rearrangement links TRBV29-1 to TRBJ1-5; D unresolved. Germline CDR1 reads SQVTM; CDR2 reads ANQGSEA. CDR3 length: 13 residues. V lost 2 bases and J 7 bases, leaving 12 bases between the germline ends. The CDR3, as DNA: TGCAGCGTTGAATCGGATGGTGGACAGCCCCAGCATTTT. Its protein is CSVESDGGQPQHF.

This clonotype was seen a few times. V usage is TRBV24-1 and J usage is TRBJ2-5, with D hard to call. Germline CDR1 reads KGHDR; CDR2 reads SFDVKD. The V end lost 9 bases, the J end lost 1 base, and 11 bases lay between the germline ends. There are 13 residues in the CDR3. CDR3: CATAGMGQETQYF. For the CDR3, the DNA is TGTGCCACCGCCGGTATGGGCCAAGAGACCCAGTACTTC.

This clonotype was seen more than once but under ten times. The chain recombines TRBV11-1 with TRBJ2-5, with D perhaps TRBD1 (5 bases). CDR1 is SGHAT, CDR2 FQDESV, per germline (reference sequence). The CDR3 runs 13 residues. V was trimmed by 2 bases and J by 5 bases, leaving 9 bases between them. The CDR3 sequence: CASSLTQGETQYF. Here the CDR3 DNA reads TGTGCCAGCAGCTTAACGCAGGGTGAGACCCAGTACTTC.